The next 8 T cell receptor beta chains were all read from a single sample in a study of response to subunit inactivated influenza vaccine listed by TCRdb under 2018. The library relied on RT-PCR. The instrument was an Illumina HiSeq 2500. TCRdb reanalyzed the raw reads on its own, using fastp at Q25 for trimming and MiXCR for clone calling, and kept in-frame beta chains. Rows merge per CDR3 protein into single entries with the most common DNA and genes. This sample has 530,000 or so distinct CDR3 sequences in its table, and 25% of those were observed once. Around 2% of the sample is in the top ten clones. Sequencing was performed on CD4+ T cells sorted from PBMCs, taken 4 to 6 days after vaccination. All receptors derive from a man aged 45-65 years who received an inactivated influenza vaccine. Donor details come from another sample of the same person, matched by shared clones.

V gene TRBV2 combines with J gene TRBJ2-3; D not certain. There are 13 residues in the CDR3. Germline V gene lookup returns CDR1 SNHLY and CDR2 FYNNEI. V shed 1 base and J shed 2 bases, with 4 bases lying between them. The CDR3 region is CASSEGNTDTQYF. CDR3 DNA: TGTGCCAGCAGTGAAGGCAACACAGATACGCAGTATTTT. Looking up the rest from reference TRBV2 and TRBJ2-3 gives the full variable domain: EPEVTQTPSHQVTQMGQEVILRCVPISNHLYFYWYRQILGQKVEFLVSFYNNEISEKSEIFDDQFSVERPDGSNFTLKIRSTKLEDSAMYFCASSEGNTDTQYFGPGTRLTVL.

This clonotype came up many times. This rearrangement joins TRBV12-3 or TRBV12-4 to TRBJ1-4, with TRBD1 identical over 10 bases. This CDR3 has 16 residues. Trimming took 3 bases from V and 4 from J; bases not matched to a gene: 5. The CDR3 protein is CASSLDRGSFNEKLFF. In DNA form, the CDR3 reads TGTGCCAGCAGTTTGGACAGGGGGAGCTTTAATGAAAAACTGTTTTTT.

The chain combines TRBV12-3 or TRBV12-4 with TRBJ2-3; TRBD2 might be the D (6 bases). The germline V and J ends were trimmed by 5 bases and 5 bases, with 17 bases remaining between them. The CDR3 runs 15 residues. CDR3 amino acids: CASSLSGLFVDTQYF. Here the CDR3 DNA reads TGTGCCAGCAGTCTCTCGGGACTTTTCGTAGATACGCAGTATTTT.

V usage is TRBV7-8 and J usage is TRBJ2-2, with 9 bases that match TRBD1. CDR3 size: 16 residues. V lost 4 bases, J lost 6 bases, and 9 bases stayed unmatched. Germline CDR1 SGHVS, CDR2 FQNEAQ. CDR3 bases: TGTGCCAGCAGCTCGCCCCGGACAGGGGCGCCCGGGGAGCTGTTTTTT. This gives the protein CASSSPRTGAPGELFF.

The chain recombines TRBV11-2 with TRBJ2-3; TRBD1 aligns across 10 bases. The CDR3 is 15 residues long. After removal of 6 bases from V and 9 bases from J, the junction contained 12 bases not matched to a gene. Germline values: CDR1 SGHAT, CDR2 FQNNGV. Here the CDR3 DNA reads TGTGCCAGCAGGGACCGGGACAGGGGTTACGAGACGCAGTATTTT. Protein product: CASRDRDRGYETQYF.

V is TRBV12-3 or TRBV12-4 and J is TRBJ2-1; D might be TRBD2 (6 bases). V shed 5 bases and J shed 12 bases, with 14 bases lying between them. This CDR3 comprises 12 residues. CDR3 in amino acids: CASSPSRRGQFF. The CDR3 DNA reads TGTGCCAGCAGTCCCTCCCGGCGGGGGCAGTTCTTC.

This clonotype was counted at least ten times. The J gene is TRBJ2-2, the V gene TRBV4-3; 8 nucleotides match TRBD2. CDR3 length: 17 residues. V shed 4 bases, J shed 3 bases, and the junction held 10 bases outside the gene matches. Per the germline V gene, CDR1 is LGHNA and CDR2 is YSLEER. The CDR3: CASSRFGTSMDTGELFF. The DNA for the CDR3 is TGCGCCAGCAGCCGGTTCGGGACTAGTATGGACACCGGGGAGCTGTTTTTT.

This clonotype showed up many times. CDR3 nucleotides: TGTGCCAGCAGCTCGATTGGGGTATATCAGCCCCAGCATTTT. Translation: CASSSIGVYQPQHF. The chain uses TRBV7-9 and TRBJ1-5; D unclear. The germline V gene has CDR1 SEHNR and CDR2 FQNEAQ (reference sequence). V was clipped by 4 bases and J by 5 bases, with 12 bases between them. CDR3 length: 14 amino acids.